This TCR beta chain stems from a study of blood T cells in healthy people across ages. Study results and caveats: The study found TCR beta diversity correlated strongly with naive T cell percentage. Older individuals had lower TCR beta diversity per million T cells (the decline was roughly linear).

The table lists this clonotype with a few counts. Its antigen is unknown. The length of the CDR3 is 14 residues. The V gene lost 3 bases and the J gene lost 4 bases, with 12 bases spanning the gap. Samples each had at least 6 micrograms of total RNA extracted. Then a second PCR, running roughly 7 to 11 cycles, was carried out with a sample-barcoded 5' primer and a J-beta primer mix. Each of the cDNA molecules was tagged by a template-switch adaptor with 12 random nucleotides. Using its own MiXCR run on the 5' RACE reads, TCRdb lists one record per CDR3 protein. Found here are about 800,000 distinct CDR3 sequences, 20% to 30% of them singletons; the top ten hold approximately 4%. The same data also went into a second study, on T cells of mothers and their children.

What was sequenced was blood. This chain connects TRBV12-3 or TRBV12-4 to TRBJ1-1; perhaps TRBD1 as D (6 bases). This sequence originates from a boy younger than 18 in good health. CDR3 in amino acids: CASSFGGSGTEAFF. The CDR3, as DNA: TGTGCCAGCAGTTTTGGGGGCTCGGGCACTGAAGCTTTCTTT.